The clone carrying this TCR beta chain was counted once. The antigen remains unidentified. The junction differs from germline at one of its ends, possibly a read error. A single record per CDR3 protein comes from TCRdb applying MiXCR to the RACE reads. The data contain 75,000 to 80,000 distinct CDR3 sequences, approximately 8.1% of them seen just once; the ten biggest clones take up 1.7%. The data were taken from a study of human T cells and chemical hapten exposure. About the research overall: Variability of per-sample TCR yields stemmed mainly from small differences in pooled library volume. Findings and limits, study-wide: No shift was seen in TCRs above 1 in 1000 frequency with DPC sensitization.

Germline V gene sequence: CDR1 SGHTA, CDR2 FQGNSA. The CDR3 sequence is 15 residues long. Indicated time point: healthy volunteer bleed at 6 weeks. The template was total RNA from unfractionated whole blood. The specimen was whole blood. The receptor was isolated from a female donor in good health. Some clones in this sample may be carry-over from other donors' samples. The chain uses TRBV7-2 and TRBJ2-2, with D unresolved. CDR3 sequence reads: CASSLAFANTWELFF. In DNA form, the CDR3 reads TGTGCCAGCAGCTTAGCATTTGCGAACACCTGGGAGCTGTTTTTT.